The entry that follows covers one TCR beta chain sequence. The same CDR3 is also encoded by other DNA sequences in this sample. CDR1 is SQVTM, CDR2 ANQGSEA, per germline. The CDR3 is 13 amino acids. With 6 bases clipped from V and 0 bases from J, the junction kept 1 base outside the gene matches. In the naive CD8 group, cells lacked CD45RO and were positively selected for CCR7, so terminally differentiated effector memory CD45RA+ cells were left out. This table comes from immunoSEQ multiplex PCR, and its TCRdb copy is limited to in-frame clones, with some not included. The sample lists some 2,000,000 clones; about 95% were seen once. This entry comes from a study of shared clonotypes between healthy human individuals.

The sample taken for sequencing was naive CD8+ T cells sorted from blood. V and J are TRBV29-1 and TRBJ2-7; 11 nucleotides match TRBD2. The sequence derives from a man between 18 and 29 years old in good health. The CDR3 reads CSVGTSGSYEQYF. The CDR3 region has the DNA TGCAGCGTAGGGACTAGCGGCTCCTACGAGCAGTACTTC.